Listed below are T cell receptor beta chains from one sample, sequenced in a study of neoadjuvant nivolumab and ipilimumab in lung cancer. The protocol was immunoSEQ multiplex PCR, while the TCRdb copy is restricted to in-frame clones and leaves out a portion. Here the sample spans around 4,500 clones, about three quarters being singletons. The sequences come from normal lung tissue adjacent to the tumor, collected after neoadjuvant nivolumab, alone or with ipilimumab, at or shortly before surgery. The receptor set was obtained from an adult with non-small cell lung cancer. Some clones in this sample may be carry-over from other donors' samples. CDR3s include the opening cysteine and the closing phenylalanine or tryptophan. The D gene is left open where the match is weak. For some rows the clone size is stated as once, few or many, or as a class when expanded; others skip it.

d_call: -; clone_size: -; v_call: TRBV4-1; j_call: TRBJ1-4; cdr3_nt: TGCGCCAGCAGCCAGGGTTTTCGGGAAAAACTGTTTTTT; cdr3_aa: CASSQGFREKLFF
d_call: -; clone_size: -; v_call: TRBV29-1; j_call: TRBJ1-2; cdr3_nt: TGCAGCGTTGAAGAGGGCAGGGCGAATGGCTACACCTTC; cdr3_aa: CSVEEGRANGYTF
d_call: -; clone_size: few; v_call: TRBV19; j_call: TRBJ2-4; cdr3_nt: TGTGCCAGTACGGGGTGGGGCATTCAGTACTTC; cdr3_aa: CASTGWGIQYF
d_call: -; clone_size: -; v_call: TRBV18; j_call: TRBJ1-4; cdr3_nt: TGTGCCAGCTCACCCCGGGAGTCCTTCGAAGGCCTCGGGGAAAAACTGTTTTTT; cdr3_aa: CASSPRESFEGLGEKLFF
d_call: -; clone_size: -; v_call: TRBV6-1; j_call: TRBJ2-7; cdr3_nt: TGTGCCTGCCGACTAACCTACGAGCAGTACTTC; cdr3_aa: CACRLTYEQYF
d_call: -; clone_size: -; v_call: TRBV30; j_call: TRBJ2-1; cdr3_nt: TGTGCCTGGAGTTACCGAGGGGATGAGCAGTTCTTC; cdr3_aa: CAWSYRGDEQFF
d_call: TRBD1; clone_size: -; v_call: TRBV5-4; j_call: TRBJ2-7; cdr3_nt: TGTGCCAGCAGCTTGGAGGGGGCAGGGGCCTACGAGCAGTACTTC; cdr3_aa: CASSLEGAGAYEQYF
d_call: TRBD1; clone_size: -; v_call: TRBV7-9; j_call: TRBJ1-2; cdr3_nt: TGTGCCAGCAGCCCCCCCGTGTTTCAGGGGGCTTCTTCCTATGGCTACACCTTC; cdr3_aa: CASSPPVFQGASSYGYTF
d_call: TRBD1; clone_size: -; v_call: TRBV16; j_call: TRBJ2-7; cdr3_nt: TGTGCCAGCAGCCCTTCCCCGGGACAGGGGGCCCACGAGCAGTACTTC; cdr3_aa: CASSPSPGQGAHEQYF
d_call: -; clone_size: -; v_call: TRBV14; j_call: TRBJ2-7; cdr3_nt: TGTGCCAGCAGCCGTAGCTACGAGCAGTACTTC; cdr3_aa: CASSRSYEQYF
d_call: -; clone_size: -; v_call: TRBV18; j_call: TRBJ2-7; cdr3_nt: TGTGCCAGCTCACCAAAGACTCGGGGGATTGGCTCCGAGCAGTACTTC; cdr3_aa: CASSPKTRGIGSEQYF
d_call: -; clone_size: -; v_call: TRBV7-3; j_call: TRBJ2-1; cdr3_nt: TGTGCCAGCAGCTTAAGTCCCCTGAATGAGCAGTTCTTC; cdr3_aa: CASSLSPLNEQFF
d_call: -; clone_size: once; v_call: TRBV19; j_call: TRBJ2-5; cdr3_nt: TGTGCCAGTAGTATGGGATCCGCTTTCCGTGGAGAGACCCAGTACTTC; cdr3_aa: CASSMGSAFRGETQYF
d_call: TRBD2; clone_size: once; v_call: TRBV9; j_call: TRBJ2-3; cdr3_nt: TGTGCCAGCAGCGTAGGGCTAGCGGGTAAAGATACGCAGTATTTT; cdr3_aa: CASSVGLAGKDTQYF
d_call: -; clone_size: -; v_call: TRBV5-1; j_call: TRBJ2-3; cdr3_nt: TGCGCCAGCAGCTTGGGACTGACTAGCACAGATACGCAGTATTTT; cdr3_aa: CASSLGLTSTDTQYF
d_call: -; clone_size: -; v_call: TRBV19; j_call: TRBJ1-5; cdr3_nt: TGTGCCACCCAATGGGAAGGCAATCAGCCCCAGCATTTT; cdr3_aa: CATQWEGNQPQHF
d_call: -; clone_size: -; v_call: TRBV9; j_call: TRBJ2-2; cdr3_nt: TGTGCCAGCAGCGTAGGAAGCCACCTGAGGACCGGGGAGCTGTTTTTT; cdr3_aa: CASSVGSHLRTGELFF
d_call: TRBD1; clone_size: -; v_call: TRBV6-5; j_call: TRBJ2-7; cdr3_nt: TGTGCCAGCAGTACCTCCGGGACAGGGGAGTACGAGCAGTACTTC; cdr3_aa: CASSTSGTGEYEQYF
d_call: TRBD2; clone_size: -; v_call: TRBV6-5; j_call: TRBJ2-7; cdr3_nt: TGTGCCAGCAGTGACCGGGGGGGGTACGAGCAGTACTTC; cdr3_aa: CASSDRGGYEQYF
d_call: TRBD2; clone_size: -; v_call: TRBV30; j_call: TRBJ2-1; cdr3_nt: TGTGCCTGGAGTGTGGGGCGGGAGCGCAATGAGCAGTTCTTC; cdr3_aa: CAWSVGRERNEQFF
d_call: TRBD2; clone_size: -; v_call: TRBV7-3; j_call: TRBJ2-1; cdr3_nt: TGTGCCAGCAGCTTATTGCCCTCAGTGGGGACTAGCGGCAATGAGCAGTTCTTC; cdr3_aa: CASSLLPSVGTSGNEQFF
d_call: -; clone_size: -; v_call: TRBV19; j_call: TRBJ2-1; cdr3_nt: TGTGCCAGTAGTGCAACAGATATCCCTGAGCAGTTCTTC; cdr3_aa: CASSATDIPEQFF
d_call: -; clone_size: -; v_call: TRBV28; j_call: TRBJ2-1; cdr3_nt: TGTGCCAGCAGTTCTCCGACCAGATCGAGGGATGAGCAGTTCTTC; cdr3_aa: CASSSPTRSRDEQFF
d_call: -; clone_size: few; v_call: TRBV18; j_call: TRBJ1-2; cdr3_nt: TGTGCCAGCCGACCGACATCCTCCCGGGACTATGGCTACACCTTC; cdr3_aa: CASRPTSSRDYGYTF
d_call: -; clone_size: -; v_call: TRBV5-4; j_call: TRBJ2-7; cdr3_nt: TGTGCCAGCAGCTTTGGAGGGTCCTCCTACGAGCAGTACTTC; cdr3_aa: CASSFGGSSYEQYF
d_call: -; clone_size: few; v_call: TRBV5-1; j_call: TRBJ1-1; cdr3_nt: TGCGCCAGCACCCCGGGCCCCCGGGGATACACTGAAGCTTTCTTT; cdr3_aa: CASTPGPRGYTEAFF
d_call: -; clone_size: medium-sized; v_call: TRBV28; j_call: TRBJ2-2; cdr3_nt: TGTGCCAGCAGTTTTCGGGTCACGATAAACACCGGGGAGCTGTTTTTT; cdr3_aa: CASSFRVTINTGELFF
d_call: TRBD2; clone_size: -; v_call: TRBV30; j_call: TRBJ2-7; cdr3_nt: TGTGCCTGGAGCGCCCCAATGTGGGGACTAGCGGGGGGGTACGAGCAGTACTTC; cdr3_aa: CAWSAPMWGLAGGYEQYF